What follows are 24 T cell receptor beta chains derived from one specimen sequenced in a study of T cells in women clearing cervical HPV infection. Profiling relied on immunoSEQ multiplex PCR, and the TCRdb table lists in-frame clones only, not all of them. The table lists around 30,000 clones, with more than 3% in the top ten. The specimen was blood buffy coat. Receptors were obtained from a woman between 18 and 69 years old with a cervical HPV16 infection that either progressed to CIN3+ or cleared (not recorded which).

A remark on this clone: With the read ending 3 residues before the CDR3 end, the germline J gene is used to fill in that end. The chain employs TRBV6-4 and TRBJ2-7, with 7 bases matching TRBD1. Per the germline V gene, CDR1 is MRHNA and CDR2 is SNTAGT. V gave up 6 bases and J gave up 0 bases; unmatched junction bases: 5. There are 14 residues in the CDR3. The CDR3 bases that were read are TGTGCCAGCAGGAAGGACAGGTACTCCTACGAG. Translating gives CASRKDRYSYE. The CDR3 in its entirety is CASRKDRYSYEQYF.

Of note for this clone: The read terminates 3 residues ahead of where the CDR3 ends, so the germline J gene completes it. The J gene is TRBJ1-1, the V gene TRBV2; 10 bases are a match to TRBD1. The CDR3 length is 16 residues. The ends lost 6 bases at V and 4 bases at J; junction bases unmatched: 11. Germline V CDR1 and CDR2: SNHLY, FYNNEI. CDR3 bases read: TGTGCCAGCAGCCGCGACCCGACAGGGGGCGGCACTGAA. This encodes CASSRDPTGGGTE. The complete CDR3 protein is CASSRDPTGGGTEAFF.

About this clone itself: The read is 3 residues too short to cover the CDR3 end, so that end is filled in from the germline J gene. V is TRBV23-1 and J is TRBJ2-3, with D tentatively TRBD2 (6 bases). TRBV23-1 is known as an ORF, though its function is uncertain. CDR3 length: 17 amino acids. The CDR3 sequence is CASSQSFLGDSQETQYF. CDR3 bases read: TGCGCCAGCAGTCAATCCTTTCTTGGGGACTCGCAAGAGACG.

For this clone: The CDR3 extends 3 residues past the end of the read, so its final part is completed from the germline J gene. J is TRBJ2-3 and V is TRBV7-6, with D possibly TRBD1 on 6 matching bases. Trimming took off 1 base at V and 5 bases at J, with 7 bases between the two ends. CDR1 and CDR2 from the germline V gene are SGHVS and FNYEAQ. The CDR3 runs to 13 residues. The covered CDR3 bases are TGTGCCAGCAGCTTAGGCAGGGGAGATACG. Residues: CASSLGRGDT. The complete CDR3 protein is CASSLGRGDTQYF. The full variable domain, with the rest looked up from reference TRBV7-6 and TRBJ2-3, is GAGVSQSPRYKVTKRGQDVALRCDPISGHVSLYWYRQALGQGPEFLTYFNYEAQQDKSGLPNDRFSAERPEGSISTLTIQRTEQRDSAMYRCASSLGRGDTQYFGPGTRLTVL.

As for this clone: The missing CDR3 end, 3 residues past where the read stops, is filled in from the germline J gene. The chain combines TRBV20-1 with TRBJ2-3; the match to TRBD1 covers 9 bases. There are 15 residues in the CDR3. In germline, CDR1 is DFQATT, CDR2 SNEGSKA (reference sequence). The sequenced CDR3 bases are TGCAGTGCTCGGGACAGGGAACGGGTTTATCAGCCG. It encodes CSARDRERVYQP. The entire CDR3 reads CSARDRERVYQPQYF.

A remark on this clone: The CDR3 end falls 3 residues outside the read, so it is completed with the germline J gene. The gene calls are TRBV2 and TRBJ1-4, with a tentative D call TRBD1 (6 bases). Germline CDR1 is SNHLY and CDR2 is FYNNEI. The CDR3 is 14 residues long. Between the trimmed V and J ends, which lost 7 bases and 8 bases, there was a span of 17 bases. The sequenced part of the CDR3 DNA is TGTGCCAGCACCACGGCGGGACACCACGAAAAA. It is translated as CASTTAGHHEK. The CDR3, in full, reads CASTTAGHHEKLFF.

The part of the CDR3 DNA that was read is TGTGCCAGCAGCCAAGTGACTAGCAGGGGATCAGATACG. Encoded protein: CASSQVTSRGSDT. The whole CDR3 sequence is CASSQVTSRGSDTQYF. The gene calls are TRBV4-2 and TRBJ2-3, with D possibly matching TRBD2 (7 bases). The CDR3 extends 3 residues past the end of the read, so its final part is completed from the germline J gene. The V end was cut by 1 base, the J end by 4 bases, with 15 bases between. The CDR3 length is 16 residues. Looked up from germline, CDR1 is LGHNA and CDR2 is YNFKEQ.

Notes on this clone: One end of the junction fails to match germline, which may point to a read error. The sequence runs out 3 residues before the end of the CDR3; the remainder is reconstructed from the germline J gene. In the same sample, other DNA sequences code for this CDR3. V and J are TRBV30 and TRBJ1-3, with D tentatively TRBD1 (5 bases). This CDR3 region has 13 residues. Per the germline V gene, CDR1 is GTSNPN and CDR2 is SVGIG (reference sequence). Incomplete CDR3 DNA: TGTGCCTGGGATCAGGGAGCTGGAAACACT. Its protein is CAWDQGAGNT. The whole CDR3 protein is CAWDQGAGNTIYF.

With regard to this clone: The read finishes 3 residues shy of the CDR3 end, and the germline J gene is used to complete it. The V gene is TRBV20-1, the J gene TRBJ1-6, with D hard to call. The CDR3 extends over 16 amino acids. Germline CDR1 is DFQATT and CDR2 is SNEGSKA (reference sequence). The V and J ends lost 0 bases and 4 bases respectively, with 13 bases between them. The CDR3 protein is CSARDKSGRYNSPLHF. CDR3 DNA, as far as it was read: TGCAGTGCTAGAGACAAATCTGGCCGTTATAATTCACCC.

In regard to this clone: The read finishes 3 residues shy of the CDR3 end, and the germline J gene is used to complete it. J is TRBJ2-5 and V is TRBV27, with 14 nucleotides matching TRBD2. The length of the CDR3 is 16 residues. After removal of 5 bases from V and 5 bases from J, the junction contained 7 bases not matched to a gene. Germline CDR1 is MNHEY and CDR2 is SMNVEV (reference sequence). The sequenced CDR3 bases are TGTGCCAGCAGTCCCGGACTAGCGGGGGGTTTGGAGACC. Its translation is CASSPGLAGGLET. The full CDR3 protein is CASSPGLAGGLETQYF.

Details on this clone: The sequenced fragment ends 3 residues before the CDR3 boundary, so the rest is inferred from the germline J gene. The genes are TRBV4-1 and TRBJ2-3; TRBD2 matches at 12 bases. The V segment lost 5 bases and the J segment 7 bases; nucleotides outside the gene matches: 16. The V gene's germline CDR1 is MGHRA and CDR2 YSYEKL. The CDR3 consists of 18 residues. The chain's CDR3 is CASSTGPSGGGPTNTQYF. The CDR3 bases that were read are TGCGCCAGCAGCACAGGGCCTAGCGGGGGGGGACCCACGAATACG.

Comments on this clone: The junction shows a germline mismatch at one end, possibly a read error. The CDR3 extends 3 residues past the end of the read, so its final part is completed from the germline J gene. The same CDR3 also results from other DNA sequences found in this sample. V gene TRBV18 combines with J gene TRBJ1-3; 7 nucleotides align to TRBD1. The CDR3 extends over 15 amino acids. Germline CDR1 reads KGHSH; CDR2 reads LQKENI. CDR3 DNA (partial): TGTGCCAGCGAAGGATTACAGGGGTCTGGAAACACT. Encoded protein: CASEGLQGSGNT. The CDR3 reads in full as CASEGLQGSGNTIYF.

As concerns this clone: The read terminates 3 residues ahead of where the CDR3 ends, so the germline J gene completes it. The chain uses TRBV20-1 and TRBJ2-3, with TRBD1 matching over 9 bases. This CDR3 has 19 amino acids. Germline V gene lookup returns CDR1 DFQATT and CDR2 SNEGSKA (reference sequence). The sequenced part of the CDR3 DNA is TGCAGTGCTAGAAGGCTACCGGGACAGGGCCTTGGGAGCAATCAGCCG. Its translation is CSARRLPGQGLGSNQP. The whole CDR3 sequence reads CSARRLPGQGLGSNQPQYF.

About this clone itself: The sequence runs out 3 residues before the end of the CDR3; the remainder is reconstructed from the germline J gene. The chain uses TRBV5-4 and TRBJ1-2; D is unclear. From germline, CDR1 is SGHNT and CDR2 YYREEE (reference sequence). V dropped 2 bases and J dropped 7 bases, with 9 bases sitting between them. The CDR3 spans 12 residues. CDR3 sequence reads: CASSFQRVGYTF. The CDR3 DNA, read in part, is TGTGCCAGCAGCTTCCAGAGGGTTGGC.

A remark on this clone: The read comes to an end 3 residues before the CDR3 does, leaving the germline J gene to fill in the end. The chain carries TRBV29-1 and TRBJ2-2; 7 nucleotides match TRBD1. The CDR3 is 14 residues long. Germline CDR1 SQVTM, CDR2 ANQGSEA. CDR3 sequence: CSALGDSLNEKLFF. The CDR3 bases that were read are TGCAGCGCCCTAGGGGACAGCTTGAATGAAAAG.

Concerning this clone: With the read ending 3 residues before the CDR3 end, the germline J gene is used to fill in that end. This chain uses TRBV18 with TRBJ1-1; 9 bases align to TRBD1. Germline CDR1 is KGHSH and CDR2 is LQKENI. V gave up 3 bases and J gave up 6 bases; unmatched junction bases: 14. There are 17 residues in the CDR3. The CDR3 DNA, read in part, is TGTGCCAGCTCACCTCTTTCCGGGACAGGGACGGGCCCTGAA. It translates to CASSPLSGTGTGPE. From start to end, the CDR3 is CASSPLSGTGTGPEAFF.

CDR3 DNA (partial): TGTGCCAGCAGTTTCTCGGAAGGGGGTACTGGAAACACC. It translates to CASSFSEGGTGNT. The CDR3 in its entirety is CASSFSEGGTGNTIYF. The gene calls are TRBV2 and TRBJ1-3, with D maybe TRBD1 (6 bases). The missing CDR3 end, 3 residues past where the read stops, is filled in from the germline J gene. The V end was cut by 5 bases, the J end by 2 bases, with 16 bases between. Germline assignment: CDR1 SNHLY and CDR2 FYNNEI. The CDR3 has 16 amino acids.

A word on this clone: The CDR3 is cut off 3 residues early in the read; its end comes from the germline J gene. The rearrangement joins TRBV18 to TRBJ1-2; 7 positions agree with TRBD1. Germline V gene data show CDR1 as KGHSH and CDR2 as LQKENI. The CDR3 totals 15 residues. CDR3 DNA, as far as it was read: TGTGCCAGCTCACCGATAAGACAGGGCGGGAATGAC. This translates into CASSPIRQGGND. The whole CDR3 region reads CASSPIRQGGNDYTF.

Comment on this clone: The sequenced fragment ends 3 residues before the CDR3 boundary, so the rest is inferred from the germline J gene. The rearrangement joins TRBV20-1 to TRBJ2-7; perhaps TRBD2 as D (7 bases). Germline values: CDR1 DFQATT, CDR2 SNEGSKA (reference sequence). This CDR3 is built from 13 residues. Trimming shortened V by 3 bases and J by 1 base, and 10 bases separated the two germline ends. CDR3 DNA, as far as it was read: TGCAGTGCTAGCGGGGGGCGATCCTACGAG. This encodes CSASGGRSYE. From start to end, the CDR3 is CSASGGRSYEQYF.

As regards this clone: Sequencing ends 3 residues short of the CDR3 end; the germline J gene provides the rest. The rearrangement uses TRBV7-9 and TRBJ2-4, with TRBD1 identical over 7 bases. This CDR3 has 14 amino acids. CDR1 is SEHNR and CDR2 is FQNEAQ in the germline V gene (reference sequence). The sequenced part of the CDR3 DNA is TGTGCCAGCAGCCGAAGAACAGGGGAGAGTGGT. It codes for CASSRRTGESG. The full CDR3 sequence reads CASSRRTGESGQYF.

Remarks on this clone: The read ends 3 residues shy of where the CDR3 ends; the end is completed using the germline J gene. J is TRBJ2-5 and V is TRBV20-1; perhaps TRBD1 as D (5 bases). V was pared by 2 bases and J by 2 bases, with 9 bases between. Germline CDR1 is DFQATT and CDR2 is SNEGSKA (reference sequence). This CDR3 is built from 13 residues. The CDR3 sequence is CSARITGQETQYF. CDR3 bases read: TGCAGTGCTAGAATTACAGGACAAGAGACC.

On this clone itself: The read is 3 residues too short to cover the CDR3 end, so that end is filled in from the germline J gene. V usage is TRBV18 and J usage is TRBJ1-2, with D possibly TRBD1 on 6 matching bases. From germline, CDR1 is KGHSH and CDR2 LQKENI. The CDR3 is made up of 14 amino acids. The V end lost 0 bases, the J end lost 4 bases, and 9 bases lay between the germline ends. CDR3 DNA (partial): TGTGCCAGCTCACCACCGACAGGATCCTATGGC. Translation: CASSPPTGSYG. The whole CDR3 is CASSPPTGSYGYTF.

About this clone itself: The read terminates 3 residues ahead of where the CDR3 ends, so the germline J gene completes it. V gene TRBV18 combines with J gene TRBJ1-1; 8 nucleotides match TRBD1. CDR1 is KGHSH and CDR2 is LQKENI in the germline V gene. Losses at the gene ends were 4 bases for V and 2 bases for J; bases not matched to a gene: 6. This CDR3 contains 15 residues. The CDR3 bases that were read are TGTGCCAGCTCACAAACGGACAGGGCTAACACTGAA. It encodes CASSQTDRANTE. The CDR3 in its entirety is CASSQTDRANTEAFF.

As concerns this clone: Coverage ceases 3 residues before the CDR3 finishes, and the germline J gene fills in the end. The chain joins TRBV5-1 to TRBJ2-3; possible D gene TRBD1, 5 bases. In germline, CDR1 is SGHRS, CDR2 YFSETQ. The CDR3 is made up of 13 amino acids. CDR3 bases read: TGCGCCAGCAGCTTTGGTGGGGCTCAGCCG. It encodes CASSFGGAQP. The CDR3 reads in full as CASSFGGAQPQYF.